A selection of T cell receptor beta chains follows, all from one sample in a study of graft-versus-host responses after intestinal transplantation. Assay: immunoSEQ multiplex PCR; the TCRdb copy retains only in-frame clones and omits some. The sample includes around 19,000 clones, roughly 36% seen only once; the top ten take 1.5% to 2%. Sequencing used alloreactive CD4+ T cells from a mixed lymphocyte reaction culture, obtained before transplantation. Receptors originate from a human patient who was an organ donor for intestinal transplantation. Each CDR3 is given with its conserved first and last residue. D genes are given only for firm matches. Part of the rows lack a size; the others show once, few, many or a class for expanded clones.

J,V,size,D,DNA,CDR3
TRBJ2-7,TRBV6-6,few,.,TGTGCCAGCAGTTACCACCCTAGCAGCTACGAGCAGTACTTC,CASSYHPSSYEQYF
TRBJ2-7,TRBV10-3,once,.,TGTGCCATCAGTGAATGGCAGGGAGGCTACGAGCAGTACTTC,CAISEWQGGYEQYF
TRBJ2-6,TRBV6-5,once,.,TGTGCCACCAGACGGAGCTCTGGGGCCAACGTCCTGACTTTC,CATRRSSGANVLTF
TRBJ2-7,TRBV5-6,few,.,TGTGCCAGCAGCCCCGGACCGGCCTACGAGCAGTACTTC,CASSPGPAYEQYF
TRBJ2-3,TRBV6-5,.,TRBD2,TGTGCCAGCAGTGTTATAGCGGGAGAATCAGATACGCAGTATTTT,CASSVIAGESDTQYF
TRBJ2-2,TRBV7-3,.,.,TGCGCCAGCAGCCCACTAGGAGTAGGGGGGACCGGGGAGCTGTTTTTT,CASSPLGVGGTGELFF
TRBJ2-1,TRBV29-1,.,TRBD2,TGCAGCGTGGTTGGACTAGCGGGAGTGAATGAGCAGTTCTTC,CSVVGLAGVNEQFF
TRBJ2-7,TRBV19,.,.,TGTGCCAGTAGCACTCCCGGGACTTTACTTTACGAGCAGTACTTC,CASSTPGTLLYEQYF
TRBJ1-4,TRBV4-1,few,.,TGCGCCAGCAGTTGGGGCGCTGATGAAAAACTGTTTTTT,CASSWGADEKLFF
TRBJ1-5,TRBV30,few,.,TGTGCCTGGAGTGTTGCTGGAGGTCAGCCCCAGCATTTT,CAWSVAGGQPQHF
TRBJ1-2,TRBV6-6,few,.,TGTGCCAGCAGTACCTTTTCCAGGGGCTATGGCTACACCTTC,CASSTFSRGYGYTF
TRBJ2-3,TRBV18,.,.,TGTGCCAGCTCATTAAACACAGATACGCAGTATTTT,CASSLNTDTQYF
TRBJ2-3,TRBV14,.,.,TGTGCCAGCAGCCGAGTCACGGGGACCCCCCAGTATTTT,CASSRVTGTPQYF
TRBJ2-7,TRBV18,.,.,TGTGCCAGCTCACCACCGTGGACACAAGCAACCTACGAGCAGTACTTC,CASSPPWTQATYEQYF
TRBJ2-7,TRBV5-8,few,TRBD1,TGTGCCAGCAGCTTGGTGGGGACAGGGGTCTCCTACGAGCAGTACTTC,CASSLVGTGVSYEQYF
TRBJ1-1,TRBV19,medium-sized,.,TGTGCCAGTAGTATAGGCGGACAGTATAACACTGAAGCTTTCTTT,CASSIGGQYNTEAFF
TRBJ1-4,TRBV5-1,few,.,TGCGCCAGCAGCTTAGAAGGAATCTCCAATGAAAAACTGTTTTTT,CASSLEGISNEKLFF
TRBJ2-7,TRBV5-4,.,TRBD1,TGTGCCAGCAGCGCACAGGGGGCCGACGAGCAGTACTTC,CASSAQGADEQYF
TRBJ2-1,TRBV25-1,.,TRBD2,TGTGCCAGCAGCGGGGCGGGAGGCATTTACAATGAGCAGTTCTTC,CASSGAGGIYNEQFF